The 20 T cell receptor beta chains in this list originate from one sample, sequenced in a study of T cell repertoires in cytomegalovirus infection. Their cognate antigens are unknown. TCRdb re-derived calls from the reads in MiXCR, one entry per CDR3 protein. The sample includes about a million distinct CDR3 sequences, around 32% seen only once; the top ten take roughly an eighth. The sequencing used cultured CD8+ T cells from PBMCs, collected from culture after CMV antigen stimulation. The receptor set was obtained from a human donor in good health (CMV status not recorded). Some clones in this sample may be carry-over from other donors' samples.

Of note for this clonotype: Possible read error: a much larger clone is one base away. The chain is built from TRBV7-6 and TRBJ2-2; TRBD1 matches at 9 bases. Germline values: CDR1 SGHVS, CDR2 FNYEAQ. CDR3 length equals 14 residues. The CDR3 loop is CASSRTGDAGGLFF. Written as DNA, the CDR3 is TGTGCCAGCAGCAGGACAGGGGATGCCGGGGGGCTGTTTTTT.

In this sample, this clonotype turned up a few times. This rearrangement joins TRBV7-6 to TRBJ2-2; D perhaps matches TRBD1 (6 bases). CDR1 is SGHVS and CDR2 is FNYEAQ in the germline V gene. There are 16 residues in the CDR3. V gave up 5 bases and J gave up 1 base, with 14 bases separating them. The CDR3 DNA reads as TGTGCCAGCAGCGCCCCTGGGGGCCTGAACACCGGGGAGCTGTTTTTT. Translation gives CASSAPGGLNTGELFF.

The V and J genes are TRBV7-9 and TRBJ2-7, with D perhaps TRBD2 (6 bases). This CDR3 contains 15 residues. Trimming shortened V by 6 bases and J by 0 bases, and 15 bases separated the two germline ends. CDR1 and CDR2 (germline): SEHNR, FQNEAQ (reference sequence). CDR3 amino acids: CASRGPDGSSYEQYF. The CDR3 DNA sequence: TGTGCCAGCAGAGGTCCCGACGGGAGCTCCTACGAGCAGTACTTC.

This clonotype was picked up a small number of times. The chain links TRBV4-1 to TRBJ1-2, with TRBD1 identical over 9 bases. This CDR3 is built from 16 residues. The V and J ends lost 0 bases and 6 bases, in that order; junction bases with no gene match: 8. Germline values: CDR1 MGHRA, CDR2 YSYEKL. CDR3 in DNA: TGCGCCAGCAGCCAAGATCGAACAGGGGGCTTGCATGGCTACACCTTC. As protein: CASSQDRTGGLHGYTF.

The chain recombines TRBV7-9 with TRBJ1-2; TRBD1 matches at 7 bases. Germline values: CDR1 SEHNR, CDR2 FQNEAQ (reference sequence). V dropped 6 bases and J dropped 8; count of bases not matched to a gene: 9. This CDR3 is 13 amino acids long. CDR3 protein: CASREGTVEGYTF. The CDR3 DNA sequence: TGTGCCAGCAGGGAAGGGACAGTTGAGGGCTACACCTTC.

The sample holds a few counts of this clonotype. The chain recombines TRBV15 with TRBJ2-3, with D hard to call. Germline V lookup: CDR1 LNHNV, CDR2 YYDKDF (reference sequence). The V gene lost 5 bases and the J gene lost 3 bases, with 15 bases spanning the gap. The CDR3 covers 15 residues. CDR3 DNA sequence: TGTGCCACCAGCGTCCGACCGTTACCGACAGATACGCAGTATTTT. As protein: CATSVRPLPTDTQYF.

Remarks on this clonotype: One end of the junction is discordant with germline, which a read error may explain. Written as DNA, the CDR3 is TGTGCCAGTAGTTACTCGATAGCGACCGGAGAGACCCAGTACTTC. Its protein product is CASSYSIATGETQYF. The chain carries TRBV6-6 and TRBJ2-5; a weak D match, TRBD2 (5 bases). The CDR3 consists of 15 residues. Germline assignment: CDR1 MNHNY and CDR2 SVGAGI (reference sequence).

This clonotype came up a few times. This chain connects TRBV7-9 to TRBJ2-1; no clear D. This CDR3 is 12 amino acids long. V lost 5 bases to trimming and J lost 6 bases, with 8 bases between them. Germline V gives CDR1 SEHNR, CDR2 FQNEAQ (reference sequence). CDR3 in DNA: TGTGCCAGCAGCCAAAGCCCCAATGAGCAGTTCTTC. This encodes CASSQSPNEQFF.

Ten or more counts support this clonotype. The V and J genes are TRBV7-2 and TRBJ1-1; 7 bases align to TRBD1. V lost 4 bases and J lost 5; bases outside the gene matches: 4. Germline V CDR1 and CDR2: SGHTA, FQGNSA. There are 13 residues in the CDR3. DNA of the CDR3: TGTGCCAGCAGCTGGAGACAGGGAACTGAAGCTTTCTTT. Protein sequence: CASSWRQGTEAFF.

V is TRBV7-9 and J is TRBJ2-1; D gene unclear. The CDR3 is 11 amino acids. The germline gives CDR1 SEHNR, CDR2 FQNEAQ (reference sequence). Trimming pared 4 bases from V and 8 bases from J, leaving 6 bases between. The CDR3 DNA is TGTGCCAGCAGCTCCGTTCATGAGCAGTTCTTC. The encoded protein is CASSSVHEQFF. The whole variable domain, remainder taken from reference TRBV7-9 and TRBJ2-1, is DTGVSQNPRHKITKRGQNVTFRCDPISEHNRLYWYRQTLGQGPEFLTYFQNEAQLEKSRLLSDRFSAERPKGSFSTLEIQRTEQGDSAMYLCASSSVHEQFFGPGTRLTVL.

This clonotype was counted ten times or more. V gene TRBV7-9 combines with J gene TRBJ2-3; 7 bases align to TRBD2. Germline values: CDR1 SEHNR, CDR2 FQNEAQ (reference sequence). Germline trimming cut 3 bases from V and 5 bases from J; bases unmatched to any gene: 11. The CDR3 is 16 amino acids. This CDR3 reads CASSFAPGLPKDTQYF. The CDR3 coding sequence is TGTGCCAGCAGCTTTGCACCGGGACTACCTAAAGATACGCAGTATTTT.

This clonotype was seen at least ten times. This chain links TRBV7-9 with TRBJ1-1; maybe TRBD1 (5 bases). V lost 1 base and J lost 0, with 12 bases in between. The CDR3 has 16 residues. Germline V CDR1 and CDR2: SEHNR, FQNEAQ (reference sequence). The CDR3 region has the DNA TGTGCCAGCAGCTTAGGAAGGGGACTAATGAACACTGAAGCTTTCTTT. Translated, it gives CASSLGRGLMNTEAFF.

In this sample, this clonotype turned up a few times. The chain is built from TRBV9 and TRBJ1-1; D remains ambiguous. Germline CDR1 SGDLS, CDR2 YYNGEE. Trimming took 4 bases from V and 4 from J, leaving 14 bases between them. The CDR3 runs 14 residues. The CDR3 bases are TGTGCCAGCAGCCGCGTCGGGGAGGGCACTGAAGCTTTCTTT. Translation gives CASSRVGEGTEAFF.

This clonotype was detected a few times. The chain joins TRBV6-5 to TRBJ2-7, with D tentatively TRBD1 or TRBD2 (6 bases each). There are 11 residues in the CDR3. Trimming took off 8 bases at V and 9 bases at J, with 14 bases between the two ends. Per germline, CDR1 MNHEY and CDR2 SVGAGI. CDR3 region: CASGPKGGQYF. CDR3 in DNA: TGTGCCAGCGGACCAAAGGGGGGGCAGTACTTC.

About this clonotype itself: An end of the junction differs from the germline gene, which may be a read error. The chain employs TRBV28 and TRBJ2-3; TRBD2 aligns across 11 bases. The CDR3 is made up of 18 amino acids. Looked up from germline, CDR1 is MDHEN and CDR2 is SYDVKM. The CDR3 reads CVSSETSGAHPYTDTQYF. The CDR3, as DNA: TGTGTCAGCAGTGAGACTAGCGGGGCTCACCCGTATACAGATACGCAGTATTTT. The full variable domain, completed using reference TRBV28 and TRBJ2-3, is DVKVTQSSRYLVKRTGEKVFLECVQDMDHENMFWYRQDPGLGLRLIYFSYDVKMKEKGDIPEGYSVSREKKERFSLILESASTNQTSMYLCVSSETSGAHPYTDTQYFGPGTRLTVL.

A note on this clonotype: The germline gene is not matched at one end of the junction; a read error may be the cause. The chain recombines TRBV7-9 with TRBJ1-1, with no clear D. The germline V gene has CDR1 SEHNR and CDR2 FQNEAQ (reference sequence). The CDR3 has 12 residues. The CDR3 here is CVSSRRDTEAFF. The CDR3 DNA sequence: TGTGTCAGCAGCAGGAGGGACACTGAAGCTTTCTTT.

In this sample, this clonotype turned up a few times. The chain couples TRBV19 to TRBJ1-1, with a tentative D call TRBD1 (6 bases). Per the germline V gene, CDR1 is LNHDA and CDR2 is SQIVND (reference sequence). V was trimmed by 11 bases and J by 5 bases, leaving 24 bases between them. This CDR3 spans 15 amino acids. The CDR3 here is CASIPRDTPWTEAFF. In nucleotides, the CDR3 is TGTGCCTCAATACCGCGGGACACCCCATGGACTGAAGCTTTCTTT.

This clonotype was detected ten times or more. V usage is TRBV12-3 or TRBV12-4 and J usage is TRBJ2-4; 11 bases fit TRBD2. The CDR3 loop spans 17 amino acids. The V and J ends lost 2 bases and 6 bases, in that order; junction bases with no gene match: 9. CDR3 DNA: TGTGCCAGCAGTTTATTGTGGGCTAGCGGGGGGACAAACATTCAGTACTTC. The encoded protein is CASSLLWASGGTNIQYF.

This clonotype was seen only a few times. The CDR3 nucleotides are TGTGCCAGCAGTTTACCGACAGGGTCGGATCAGCCCCAGCATTTT. Translating it yields CASSLPTGSDQPQHF. The chain recombines TRBV28 with TRBJ1-5, with 7 nucleotides matching TRBD1. Germline CDR1 MDHEN, CDR2 SYDVKM. V trimming: 2 bases; J trimming: 5 bases; junction bases outside the gene matches: 6. This CDR3 contains 15 residues.

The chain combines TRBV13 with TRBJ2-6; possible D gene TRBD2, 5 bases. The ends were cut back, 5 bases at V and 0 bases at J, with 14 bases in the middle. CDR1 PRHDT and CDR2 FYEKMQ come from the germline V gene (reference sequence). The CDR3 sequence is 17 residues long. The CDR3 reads CASSPGPSGSGANVLTF. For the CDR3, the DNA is TGTGCCAGCAGCCCTGGGCCGAGCGGCTCTGGGGCCAACGTCCTGACTTTC. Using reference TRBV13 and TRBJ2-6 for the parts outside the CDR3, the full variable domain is AAGVIQSPRHLIKEKRETATLKCYPIPRHDTVYWYQQGPGQDPQFLISFYEKMQSDKGSIPDRFSAQQFSDYHSELNMSSLELGDSALYFCASSPGPSGSGANVLTFGAGSRLTVL.